The 19 T cell receptor beta chains below come from one sample, sequenced in a study of blood T cells in healthy people across ages. Primed by a sample-barcoded 5' primer and a J-beta primer mix, a second PCR proceeded for about 6 to 11 cycles. In TCRdb, the 5' RACE reads were re-called with MiXCR into one record per CDR3 protein. In the table there are about 570,000 distinct CDR3 sequences, approximately 30% of which are singletons. Sequencing was performed on blood. These receptors all come from a woman between 65 and 79 years old in good health.

The chain is built from TRBV7-2 and TRBJ1-2; the D is unclear. Germline lookup yields CDR1 SGHTA and CDR2 FQGNSA. CDR3 size: 15 residues. Trimming took off 1 base at V and 5 bases at J, with 14 bases between the two ends. The CDR3 nucleotides read TGTGCCAGCAGCTTAGACCGCGAAGCATCTTATGGCTACACCTTC. It specifies CASSLDREASYGYTF.

V usage is TRBV11-1 and J usage is TRBJ2-2; D perhaps matches TRBD1 (6 bases). This CDR3 region has 17 residues. V was clipped by 5 bases and J by 5 bases, with 21 bases between them. The germline CDR1 and CDR2 sequences are SGHAT and FQDESV (reference sequence). This chain's CDR3 is CASSHVRGSLVTGELFF. The CDR3 DNA is TGTGCCAGCAGCCACGTGAGGGGGAGTCTCGTAACCGGGGAGCTGTTTTTT.

This clonotype was picked up many times. V usage is TRBV3-1 and J usage is TRBJ1-1; D is uncertain. V was shortened by 5 bases and J by 3 bases, with 7 bases between the two germline ends. Germline V lookup: CDR1 LGHDT, CDR2 YNNKEL (reference sequence). CDR3 length equals 12 residues. In DNA form, the CDR3 reads TGTGCCAGCAGCTCCATGGACACTGAAGCTTTCTTT. Its translation: CASSSMDTEAFF. Complete variable domain (other parts from reference TRBV3-1 and TRBJ1-1): DTAVSQTPKYLVTQMGNDKSIKCEQNLGHDTMYWYKQDSKKFLKIMFSYNNKELIINETVPNRFSPKSPDKAHLNLHINSLELGDSAVYFCASSSMDTEAFFGQGTRLTVV.

In its sample, this clonotype was seen a few times. V is TRBV6-2 or TRBV6-3 and J is TRBJ2-1; maybe TRBD2 (5 bases). V lost 2 bases to trimming and J lost 10 bases, with 15 bases between them. CDR1 MNHEY and CDR2 SVGEGT come from the germline V gene. This CDR3 region has 14 residues. In nucleotides, the CDR3 is TGTGCCAGCAGTTACGGGCTGGCGGGCGGGGAGCAGTTCTTC. This codes for CASSYGLAGGEQFF.

About this clonotype itself: Compared with germline, one end of the junction differs, possibly owing to a read error. V is TRBV11-2 and J is TRBJ2-7; a weak D match, TRBD1 (6 bases). CDR1 and CDR2 from the germline V gene are SGHAT and FQNNGV. The CDR3 loop spans 11 amino acids. CDR3 amino acids: CASSLSGELYF. CDR3 bases: TGTGCCAGCAGCTTGTCAGGGGAGCTGTACTTC. Using reference TRBV11-2 and TRBJ2-7 for the parts outside the CDR3, the full variable domain is EAGVAQSPRYKIIEKRQSVAFWCNPISGHATLYWYQQILGQGPKLLIQFQNNGVVDDSQLPKDRFSAERLKGVDSTLKIQPAKLEDSAVYLCASSLSGELYFGPGTRLTVT.

The gene calls are TRBV9 and TRBJ2-5; D uncertain. The length of the CDR3 is 14 residues. Trimming cost V 0 bases and J 5 bases, with 11 bases left between them. Germline assignment: CDR1 SGDLS and CDR2 YYNGEE. CDR3 region: CASSVDGVAETQYF. The CDR3 DNA reads TGTGCCAGCAGCGTAGATGGAGTGGCTGAGACCCAGTACTTC.

The V gene is TRBV7-2, the J gene TRBJ2-7, with 8 bases that match TRBD2. V gave up 5 bases and J gave up 6 bases; unmatched junction bases: 12. Germline V gives CDR1 SGHTA, CDR2 FQGNSA. The CDR3 runs to 15 residues. The CDR3 protein is CASSPLPGGQGEQYF. The CDR3 DNA is TGTGCCAGCAGCCCCCTCCCGGGAGGGCAAGGCGAGCAGTACTTC.

The chain is built from TRBV12-3 or TRBV12-4 and TRBJ2-7; the match to TRBD1 covers 7 bases. Germline trimming cut 6 bases from V and 2 bases from J; bases unmatched to any gene: 1. This CDR3 spans 12 amino acids. DNA for the CDR3: TGTGCCAGCAGAGGACAGGCCTACGAGCAGTACTTC. Encoded protein: CASRGQAYEQYF.

The chain is built from TRBV7-2 and TRBJ1-3, with 7 nucleotides matching TRBD1. CDR1 SGHTA and CDR2 FQGNSA come from the germline V gene. J gave up 3 bases and V 3 bases, and 5 bases lay outside the gene matches. CDR3 length: 15 amino acids. This CDR3 is CASSLTGRVGNTIYF. CDR3 sequence (DNA): TGTGCCAGCAGCTTGACAGGGAGGGTTGGAAACACCATATATTTT.

This chain links TRBV18 with TRBJ2-5; D gene unclear. The length of the CDR3 is 15 residues. V was trimmed by 1 base and J by 2 bases, leaving 11 bases between them. In germline, CDR1 is KGHSH, CDR2 LQKENI. The CDR3 reads CASSPRHSQQETQYF. CDR3 nucleotide sequence: TGTGCCAGCTCACCACGGCACAGTCAACAAGAGACCCAGTACTTC. Filled out from reference TRBV18 and TRBJ2-5, the complete variable domain reads NAGVMQNPRHLVRRRGQEARLRCSPMKGHSHVYWYRQLPEEGLKFMVYLQKENIIDESGMPKERFSAEFPKEGPSILRIQQVVRGDSAAYFCASSPRHSQQETQYFGPGTRLLVL.

This clonotype was seen more than once but under ten times. The gene calls are TRBV12-3 or TRBV12-4 and TRBJ2-3; D remains unclear. V gave up 6 bases and J gave up 6 bases, with 13 bases separating them. There are 13 residues in the CDR3. Written as DNA, the CDR3 is TGTGCCAGCAGCCTCCAAAGCCACGATACGCAGTATTTT. Translation gives CASSLQSHDTQYF.

In its sample, this clonotype was seen a few times. The chain joins TRBV20-1 to TRBJ2-2, with 8 positions matching TRBD2. This CDR3 spans 16 amino acids. Germline-derived CDR1 and CDR2 are DFQATT and SNEGSKA (reference sequence). V lost 0 bases and J lost 5; bases outside the gene matches: 8. The CDR3 protein is CSARDRRRGGTGELFF. CDR3 bases: TGCAGTGCTAGAGATAGACGCCGCGGGGGGACCGGGGAGCTGTTTTTT.

The sample holds a few counts of this clonotype. The junction does not match germline at one end; this may be a read error. The genes are TRBV27 and TRBJ2-5; 9 nucleotides match TRBD1. The better agreement between TRBJ2-1 and the DNA end casts doubt on the J call. This CDR3 comprises 17 residues. CDR1 is MNHEY, CDR2 SMNVEV, per germline (reference sequence). The CDR3 DNA follows: TGTGCCAGCAGTTTGTTTACAGGGGGCGCGCCCTACAATGAACAGTTCTTC. Translation gives CASSLFTGGAPYNEQFF.

This chain joins TRBV20-1 and TRBJ1-2; D is uncertain. The ends were cut back, 0 bases at V and 5 bases at J, with 16 bases in the middle. CDR3 length: 15 residues. The germline gives CDR1 DFQATT, CDR2 SNEGSKA (reference sequence). CDR3 nucleotide sequence: TGCAGTGCTAGAGACCAAGGCGGCCAGTCTTATGGCTACACCTTC. It is translated as CSARDQGGQSYGYTF.

This clonotype appeared a few times. CDR3 nucleotide sequence: TGTGCCAGCAGCCGGGGGAGGGGGGACACTGAAGCTTTCTTT. It encodes CASSRGRGDTEAFF. The chain is built from TRBV12-3 or TRBV12-4 and TRBJ1-1; weak D call: TRBD1 (6 bases). The CDR3 is made up of 14 amino acids. Trimming pared 6 bases from V and 3 bases from J, leaving 14 bases between.

Ten or more counts support this clonotype. V is TRBV29-1 and J is TRBJ2-5, with TRBD1 matching over 9 bases. The V gene end was trimmed by 7 bases and the J gene end by 4 bases; junction bases not matched to a gene: 10. Looked up from germline, CDR1 is SQVTM and CDR2 is ANQGSEA. The CDR3 length is 14 residues. The CDR3 nucleotides read TGCAGCGACCTAACCGGGACAGGGTCAGAGACCCAGTACTTC. Protein product: CSDLTGTGSETQYF.

The table lists this clonotype with many counts. The chain couples TRBV12-3 or TRBV12-4 to TRBJ2-6; D is perhaps TRBD2 (5 bases). The germline V and J ends were trimmed by 2 bases and 2 bases, with 7 bases remaining between them. The length of the CDR3 is 15 residues. CDR3 sequence reads: CASSLRGTGANVLTF. The CDR3 DNA sequence: TGTGCCAGCAGTTTAAGAGGGACTGGGGCCAACGTCCTGACTTTC.

The sample holds one count of this clonotype. The CDR3 DNA reads as TGTGCCAGCAGGCGCCCACAGGGGACGGGGGAGACCCAGTACTTC. The encoded protein is CASRRPQGTGETQYF. The chain joins TRBV28 to TRBJ2-5; 7 nucleotides line up with TRBD1. Trimming at V came to 6 bases and at J to 5 bases, leaving 12 bases not matched to a gene. The germline gives CDR1 MDHEN, CDR2 SYDVKM. The CDR3 runs 15 residues.

This clonotype was seen a handful of times. The V call is TRBV15, the J call TRBJ2-2, with 7 nucleotides matching TRBD1. Per the germline V gene, CDR1 is LNHNV and CDR2 is YYDKDF (reference sequence). The V and J ends lost 6 bases and 3 bases, in that order; junction bases with no gene match: 16. This CDR3 is built from 18 residues. This CDR3 reads CATSPRQGVGSDTGELFF. The DNA of the CDR3 is TGTGCCACCAGTCCCCGCCAGGGGGTTGGTTCGGACACCGGGGAGCTGTTTTTT.